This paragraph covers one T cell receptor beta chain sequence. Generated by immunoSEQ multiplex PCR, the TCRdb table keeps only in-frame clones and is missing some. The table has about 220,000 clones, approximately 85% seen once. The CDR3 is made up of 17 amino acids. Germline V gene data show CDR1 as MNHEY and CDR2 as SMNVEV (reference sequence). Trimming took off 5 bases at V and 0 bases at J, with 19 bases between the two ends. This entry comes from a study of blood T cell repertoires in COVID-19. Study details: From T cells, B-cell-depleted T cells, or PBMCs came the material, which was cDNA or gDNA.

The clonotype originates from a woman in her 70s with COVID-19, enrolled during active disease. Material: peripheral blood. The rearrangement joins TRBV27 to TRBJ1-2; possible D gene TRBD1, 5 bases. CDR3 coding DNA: TGTGCCAGCAGTCCTAAGGTTGGGGGGACGTCTAACTATGGCTACACCTTC. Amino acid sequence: CASSPKVGGTSNYGYTF.